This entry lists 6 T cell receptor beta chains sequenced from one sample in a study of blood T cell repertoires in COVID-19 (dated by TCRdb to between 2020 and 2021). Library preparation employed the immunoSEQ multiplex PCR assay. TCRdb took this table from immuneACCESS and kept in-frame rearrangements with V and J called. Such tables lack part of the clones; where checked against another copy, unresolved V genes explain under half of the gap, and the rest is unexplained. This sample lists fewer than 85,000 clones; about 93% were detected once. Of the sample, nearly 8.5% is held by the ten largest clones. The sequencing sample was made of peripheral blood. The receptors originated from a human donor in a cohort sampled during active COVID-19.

DNA of the CDR3: TGTGCCAGCGGCCGGGACAGGGGTTATGAGACCCAGTACTTC. Translating gives CASGRDRGYETQYF. This chain connects TRBV21-1 to TRBJ2-5; TRBD1, the table's D call, was not compared with the DNA. TRBV21-1 is shown as a pseudogene. The CDR3 spans 14 residues.

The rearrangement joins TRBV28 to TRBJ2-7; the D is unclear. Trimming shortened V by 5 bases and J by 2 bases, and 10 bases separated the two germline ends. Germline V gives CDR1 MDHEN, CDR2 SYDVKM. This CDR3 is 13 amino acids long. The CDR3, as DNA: TGTGCCAGCAGTGTGCGCGGAGCCTACGAGCAGTACTTC. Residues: CASSVRGAYEQYF.

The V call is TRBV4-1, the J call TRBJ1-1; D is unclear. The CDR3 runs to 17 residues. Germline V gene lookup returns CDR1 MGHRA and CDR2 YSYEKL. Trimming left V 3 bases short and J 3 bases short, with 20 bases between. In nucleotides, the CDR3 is TGCGCCAGCAGCCATTTCGGGGAGATAAGAAGGGACACTGAAGCTTTCTTT. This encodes CASSHFGEIRRDTEAFF.

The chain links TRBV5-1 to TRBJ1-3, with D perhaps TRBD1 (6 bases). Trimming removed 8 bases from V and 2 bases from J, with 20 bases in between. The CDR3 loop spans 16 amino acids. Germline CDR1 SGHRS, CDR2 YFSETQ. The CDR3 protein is CARILGDRSPGNTIYF. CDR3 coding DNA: TGCGCCAGGATCCTAGGCGACAGGTCTCCTGGAAACACCATATATTTT.

The CDR3, as DNA: TGTGCCAGCAGCTTAGGTTGGACTAGCGACGAGCAGTACTTC. This codes for CASSLGWTSDEQYF. The rearrangement links TRBV11-2 to TRBJ2-7, with 9 bases lining up with TRBD2. V dropped 1 base and J dropped 5; count of bases not matched to a gene: 3. The CDR3 covers 14 residues. The germline CDR1 and CDR2 sequences are SGHAT and FQNNGV.

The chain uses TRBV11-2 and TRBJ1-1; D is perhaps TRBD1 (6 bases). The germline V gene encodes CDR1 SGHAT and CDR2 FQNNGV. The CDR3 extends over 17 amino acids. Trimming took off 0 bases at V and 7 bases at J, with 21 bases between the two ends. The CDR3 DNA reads TGTGCCAGCAGCTTAGAATCCAGGACAGTCATTGCCAGTGAAGCTTTCTTT. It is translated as CASSLESRTVIASEAFF.